The T cell receptor beta chain under discussion was sequenced for a study of blood T cells in healthy people across ages. V was cut by 0 bases and J by 2 bases, with 17 bases left in between. Germline-derived CDR1 and CDR2 are MNHEY and SVGAGI. The CDR3 has 17 residues. Study-wide points: The study regarded diversity estimates from one million T cells as underestimates.

A J-beta primer mix and a sample-barcoded 5' primer were used in a second PCR of about 6 to 12 cycles. MiXCR, run by TCRdb on the 5' RACE reads, gives a single entry per CDR3 protein. The sample has 950,000 to 1,200,000 distinct CDR3 sequences; 35% to 45% are singletons. As to this clonotype: The antigen remains unidentified.

This chain uses TRBV6-5 with TRBJ2-7; D may be TRBD2 (6 bases). This sequence was found in a man younger than 35 in good health. The sequencing input was blood. Here the CDR3 reads CASSYSKFGGGAYEQYF. The CDR3 region has the DNA TGTGCCAGCAGTTACTCGAAGTTTGGGGGAGGCGCCTACGAGCAGTACTTC.